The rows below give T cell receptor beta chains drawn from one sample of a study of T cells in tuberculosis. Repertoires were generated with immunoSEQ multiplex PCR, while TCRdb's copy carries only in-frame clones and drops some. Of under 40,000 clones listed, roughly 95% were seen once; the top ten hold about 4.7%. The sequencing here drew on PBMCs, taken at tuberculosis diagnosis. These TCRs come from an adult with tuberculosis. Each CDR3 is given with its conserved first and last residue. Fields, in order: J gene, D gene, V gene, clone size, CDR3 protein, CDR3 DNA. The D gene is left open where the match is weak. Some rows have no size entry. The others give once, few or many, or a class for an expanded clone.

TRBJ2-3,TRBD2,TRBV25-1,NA,CASSESSGGIATDTQYF,TGTGCCAGCAGTGAATCTAGCGGGGGGATTGCCACAGATACGCAGTATTTT
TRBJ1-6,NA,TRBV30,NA,CATRGEHNSPLHF,TGTGCCACCCGCGGGGAACATAATTCACCCCTCCACTTT
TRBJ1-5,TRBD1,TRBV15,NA,CATSRGDSTNQPQHF,TGTGCCACCAGCAGGGGGGACAGTACTAATCAGCCCCAGCATTTT
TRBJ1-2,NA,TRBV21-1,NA,CASSNHRGAWYGYTF,TGTGCCAGCAGCAATCATCGCGGGGCTTGGTATGGCTACACCTTC
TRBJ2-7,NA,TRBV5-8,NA,CASSLEPQRPYEQYF,TGTGCCAGCAGCTTGGAACCTCAGAGGCCCTACGAGCAGTACTTC
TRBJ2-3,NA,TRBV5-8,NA,CASSGTQGFGTDTQYF,TGTGCCAGCAGCGGGACCCAGGGGTTTGGGACAGATACGCAGTATTTT
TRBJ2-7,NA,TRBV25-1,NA,CASSGSLGSSSYEQYF,TGTGCCAGCAGTGGATCCCTAGGCAGTAGCTCCTACGAGCAGTACTTC
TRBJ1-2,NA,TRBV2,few,CASSESDRGYTF,TGTGCCAGCAGCGAAAGTGACAGAGGCTACACCTTC
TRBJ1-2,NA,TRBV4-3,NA,CASSQYTDNYGYTF,TGCGCCAGCAGCCAATACACAGATAACTATGGCTACACCTTC
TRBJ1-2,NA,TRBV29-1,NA,CSASTVDSNYGYTF,TGCAGCGCTTCGACGGTAGACTCTAACTATGGCTACACCTTC
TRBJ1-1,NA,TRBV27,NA,CASSLSGVNTEAFF,TGTGCCAGCAGTTTGTCGGGGGTGAACACTGAAGCTTTCTTT
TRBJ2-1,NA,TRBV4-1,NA,CASSQDHYNEQFF,TGCGCCAGCAGCCAAGATCATTACAATGAGCAGTTCTTC
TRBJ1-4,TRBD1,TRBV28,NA,CATGQGLVSTNEKLFF,TGTGCCACGGGACAGGGATTAGTTTCAACTAATGAAAAACTGTTTTTT
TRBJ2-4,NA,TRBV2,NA,CASKGPAGESIQYF,TGTGCCAGCAAGGGGCCGGCAGGGGAGAGCATTCAGTACTTC
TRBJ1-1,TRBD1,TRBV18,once,CASSPETQGAGNTEAFF,TGTGCCAGCTCGCCAGAAACCCAGGGGGCTGGGAACACTGAAGCTTTCTTT